This T cell receptor (beta chain) comes out of a study of blood T cell repertoires in COVID-19. Study as a whole: The United States, Italy and Spain provided the acute and convalescent COVID-19 samples. In each case, the material was cDNA or gDNA derived from T cells, B-cell-depleted T cells, or PBMCs.

V dropped 3 bases and J dropped 7 bases, with 13 bases sitting between them. CDR1 is LNHDA, CDR2 SQIVND, per germline (reference sequence). The CDR3 length is 14 residues. As originally analysed: The authors estimated nucleated cell counts from reference gene primer amplification. TCRdb's copy holds only in-frame clones and misses some; the assay was immunoSEQ multiplex PCR. V, J and clone size are those of that table, while D and trimming were read from the DNA. The data show approximately 260,000 clones, about 90% seen once. The origin of this receptor is a man aged 60 to 69 who had recovered from COVID-19. The sample was peripheral blood. The V and J genes are TRBV19 and TRBJ1-5, with unresolved D. CDR3 bases: TGTGCCAGTAGTATTAGTTCAAACCCGCAGCCCCAGCATTTT. Its protein product is CASSISSNPQPQHF.